The rows below give T cell receptor beta chains drawn from one sample of a study of CD8 T cells in ankylosing spondylitis. TCRdb redid the calling of the 5' RACE reads with MiXCR, one entry per CDR3 protein. Among around 120,000 distinct CDR3 sequences, around 24% were seen once, and the ten largest hold approximately 13%. Sequencing input: synovial fluid, either unsorted or a sorted T cell fraction (not recorded which). Every receptor here comes from a male donor with ankylosing spondylitis. CDR3s include the opening cysteine and the closing phenylalanine or tryptophan. The D gene is left open where the match is weak. For some rows the clone size is stated as once, few or many, or as a class when expanded; others skip it.

J gene	V gene	clone size	D gene	CDR3 DNA	CDR3 protein
TRBJ2-1	TRBV3-1	NA	TRBD2	TGTGCCAGCAGCCCAGCGGGAGGTTTCAATGAGCAGTTCTTC	CASSPAGGFNEQFF
TRBJ1-4	TRBV20-1	NA	TRBD1	TGCAGTGCTATGACAGGGACTAGCGAAAAACTGTTTTTT	CSAMTGTSEKLFF
TRBJ2-3	TRBV11-2	few	TRBD2	TGTGCCAGCAGCTTAGGAGCGGGGCCCACAGATACGCAGTATTTT	CASSLGAGPTDTQYF
TRBJ2-5	TRBV5-1	NA	NA	TGCGCCAGCAGCTTCACCATGGGGGGCCAAGAGACCCAGTACTTC	CASSFTMGGQETQYF
TRBJ1-2	TRBV14	few	TRBD1	TGTGCCAGCAGCCAAGACTGGACAGGGGGCGCTTATGGCTACACCTTC	CASSQDWTGGAYGYTF
TRBJ1-6	TRBV3-1	once	TRBD1	TGTGCCAGCAGCCTAGGACAGGGTGGGACACCCCTCCACTTT	CASSLGQGGTPLHF
TRBJ2-2	TRBV12-3/TRBV12-4	few	NA	TGTGCCAGCGGGCGCAGCCTTCATGGGAACACCGGGGAGCTGTTTTTT	CASGRSLHGNTGELFF
TRBJ2-2	TRBV5-1	NA	NA	TGCGCCAGCAGCTCCGGGCCGAACACCGGGGAGCTGTTTTTT	CASSSGPNTGELFF
TRBJ2-7	TRBV5-1	NA	TRBD1	TGCGCCAGCAGCTTGGTTGGACAGGAGCCCTACGAGCAGTACTTC	CASSLVGQEPYEQYF
TRBJ1-3	TRBV12-3/TRBV12-4	NA	NA	TGTGCCACCGGGATCCCGGGGGGAAACACCATATATTTT	CATGIPGGNTIYF
TRBJ2-5	TRBV7-9	many	TRBD2	TGTGCCAGCAACGGACTAGCGGGAGATTTTTTAGGCGAGACCCAGTACTTC	CASNGLAGDFLGETQYF
TRBJ2-1	TRBV4-2	NA	TRBD2	TGTGCCAGCAGCCAACAGACTAGCGGGAACTACAATGAGCAGTTCTTC	CASSQQTSGNYNEQFF
TRBJ2-1	TRBV27	few	TRBD1	TGTGCCAGCAGTCCTCCCGGACAGGGGGCGCTTCGCAATGAGCAGTTCTTC	CASSPPGQGALRNEQFF
TRBJ2-1	TRBV12-3/TRBV12-4	many	NA	TGTGCCAGCAGTTTCGAGAACGTCGTCCAGTACAATGAGCAGTTCTTC	CASSFENVVQYNEQFF
TRBJ2-7	TRBV7-9	many	NA	TGTGCCAGCAGTCAAGACAGGCCGAGCTACGAGCAGTACTTC	CASSQDRPSYEQYF
TRBJ1-5	TRBV4-1	NA	NA	TGCGCCAGCAGCCAAGTAGGGTCCAGCAATCAGCCCCAGCATTTT	CASSQVGSSNQPQHF
TRBJ1-2	TRBV29-1	NA	NA	TGCAGCGTTGACAGGGCCGATGGCTACACCTTC	CSVDRADGYTF
TRBJ1-1	TRBV5-5	NA	NA	TGTGCCAGCAGACGTTTCGGCAAGAACACTGAAGCTTTCTTT	CASRRFGKNTEAFF
TRBJ2-2	TRBV6-1	NA	TRBD2	TGTGCCAGCAGTAGCGGGGAACGAACCGGGGAGCTGTTTTTT	CASSSGERTGELFF
TRBJ1-1	TRBV20-1	many	NA	TGCAGCGTAGCGGGGGGGCCCTTGAACACTGAAGCTTTCTTT	CSVAGGPLNTEAFF
TRBJ2-1	TRBV2	NA	NA	TGTGCCAGCACCCCCTATACCTACAATGAGCAGTTCTTC	CASTPYTYNEQFF
TRBJ2-1	TRBV9	few	TRBD2	TGTGCCAGCAGCGTATTAGCGGGATGGGACAATGAGCAGTTCTTC	CASSVLAGWDNEQFF
TRBJ2-3	TRBV4-2	NA	NA	TGTGCCAGCAGCCTCCGGGGACCAGGCACAGATACGCAGTATTTT	CASSLRGPGTDTQYF
TRBJ1-5	TRBV7-9	NA	NA	TGTGCCAGCAGCTCCCCTTCGGTCCCCAATCAGCCCCAGCATTTT	CASSSPSVPNQPQHF
TRBJ2-1	TRBV11-1	NA	NA	TGTGCCAGCAGCCCCCGGACTGGTTTGGTGTACAATGAGCAGTTCTTC	CASSPRTGLVYNEQFF
TRBJ1-1	TRBV10-3	NA	NA	TGTGCCATCAGTGAGTTGGACCCGGACACTGAAGCTTTCTTT	CAISELDPDTEAFF